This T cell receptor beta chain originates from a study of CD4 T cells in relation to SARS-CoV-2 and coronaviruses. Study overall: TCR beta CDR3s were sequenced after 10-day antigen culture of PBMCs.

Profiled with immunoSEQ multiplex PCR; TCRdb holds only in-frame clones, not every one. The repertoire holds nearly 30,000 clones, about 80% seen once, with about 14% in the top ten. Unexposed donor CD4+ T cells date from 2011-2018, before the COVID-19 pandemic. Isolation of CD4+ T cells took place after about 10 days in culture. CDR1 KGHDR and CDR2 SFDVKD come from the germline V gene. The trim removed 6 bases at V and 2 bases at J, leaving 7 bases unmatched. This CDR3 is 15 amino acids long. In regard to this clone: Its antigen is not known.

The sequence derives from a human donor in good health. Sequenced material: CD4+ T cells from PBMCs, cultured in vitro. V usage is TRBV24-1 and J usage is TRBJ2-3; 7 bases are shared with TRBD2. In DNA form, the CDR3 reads TGTGCCACCAGTCCAGGGAGGGGACCCACAGATACGCAGTATTTT. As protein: CATSPGRGPTDTQYF.